The next 11 T cell receptor beta chains were all read from a single sample in a study of blood T cell repertoires in COVID-19. TCRdb's copy holds only in-frame clones and misses some; the assay was immunoSEQ multiplex PCR. The sample includes 200,000 to 300,000 clones, approximately 78% of them seen just once. Sequenced input: peripheral blood. Receptors were obtained from a woman aged 60-75 years with active or convalescent COVID-19.

The chain employs TRBV6-5 and TRBJ2-2, with D hard to call. Germline CDR1 is MNHEY and CDR2 is SVGAGI. This CDR3 comprises 14 residues. Trimming removed 5 bases at V and 4 bases at J, with 11 bases between. The CDR3 is CASSPTRSTGELFF. Written as DNA, the CDR3 is TGTGCCAGCAGTCCGACACGATCCACCGGGGAGCTGTTTTTT.

The chain has TRBV27 and TRBJ2-1; D possibly corresponds to TRBD2 (5 bases). This CDR3 contains 14 residues. In germline, CDR1 is MNHEY, CDR2 SMNVEV (reference sequence). Trimming cost V 6 bases and J 2 bases, with 11 bases left between them. The CDR3 is CASRLDGTYNEQFF. CDR3 bases: TGTGCCAGCAGGCTGGACGGGACCTACAATGAGCAGTTCTTC.

The chain's CDR3 is CASSQQIGGILDYGYTF. CDR3 nucleotide sequence: TGCGCCAGCAGCCAACAAATCGGAGGTATATTGGACTATGGCTACACCTTC. The chain employs TRBV4-1 and TRBJ1-2; D not certain. This CDR3 region has 17 residues. V lost 2 bases and J lost 3, with 19 bases in between. Germline lookup yields CDR1 MGHRA and CDR2 YSYEKL.

The V and J genes are TRBV2 and TRBJ1-3; unclear D gene. The CDR3 runs 15 residues. V lost 4 bases, J lost 0 bases, and 10 bases lay in between. Per germline, CDR1 SNHLY and CDR2 FYNNEI. This CDR3 is CASSVNRYSGNTIYF. The CDR3 bases are TGTGCCAGCAGTGTTAATCGGTACTCTGGAAACACCATATATTTT.

The V and J genes are TRBV25-1 and TRBJ2-7; TRBD1 might be the D (7 bases). This CDR3 has 16 amino acids. The V end lost 8 bases, the J end lost 4 bases, and 24 bases lay between the germline ends. Germline V lookup: CDR1 MGHDK, CDR2 SYGVNS. CDR3: CASARGVPGQLYEQYF. The CDR3 nucleotides read TGTGCCAGCGCAAGGGGGGTGCCGGGACAGCTGTACGAGCAGTACTTC.

This clone was detected only once. The chain links TRBV7-9 to TRBJ1-2, with 7 bases that match TRBD1. CDR1 and CDR2 from the germline V gene are SEHNR and FQNEAQ (reference sequence). The V and J ends lost 10 bases and 10 bases, in that order; junction bases with no gene match: 15. The CDR3 totals 13 residues. The CDR3, as DNA: TGTGCCACCGAACTTGGGACAGCGGATCCCTACACCTTC. Translated: CATELGTADPYTF.

This chain joins TRBV24-1 and TRBJ2-2, with 7 bases fitting TRBD1. Germline V gives CDR1 KGHDR, CDR2 SFDVKD. The CDR3 spans 13 residues. V dropped 9 bases and J dropped 3; count of bases not matched to a gene: 3. The CDR3, as DNA: TGTGCCACCCGGGACAGTTACACCGGGGAGCTGTTTTTT. This encodes CATRDSYTGELFF.

The rearrangement joins TRBV6-5 to TRBJ1-5; TRBD1 matches at 7 bases. This CDR3 region has 15 residues. The germline CDR1 and CDR2 sequences are MNHEY and SVGAGI. V dropped 1 base and J dropped 4; count of bases not matched to a gene: 4. The CDR3 here is CASSYFRDSNQPQHF. The CDR3 bases are TGTGCCAGCAGTTACTTCCGGGACAGTAATCAGCCCCAGCATTTT.

The gene calls are TRBV2 and TRBJ1-5; D might be TRBD1 (5 bases). CDR3 length equals 14 residues. The V end was cut by 6 bases, the J end by 3 bases, with 12 bases between. Germline lookup yields CDR1 SNHLY and CDR2 FYNNEI. The CDR3 sequence: CASRGRQPNQPQHF. The CDR3 DNA reads as TGTGCCAGCAGAGGAAGACAGCCCAATCAGCCCCAGCATTTT.

This chain uses TRBV19 with TRBJ1-6; a weak D match, TRBD1 (6 bases). Germline V gene data show CDR1 as LNHDA and CDR2 as SQIVND (reference sequence). The CDR3 spans 21 residues. V gave up 1 base and J gave up 8 bases, with 30 bases separating them. The CDR3 sequence: CASSIGTRQAIPLGSDSPLHF. As DNA, the CDR3 is TGTGCCAGTAGTATAGGTACCCGACAGGCCATCCCGCTGGGCTCGGATTCACCCCTCCACTTT.

The chain couples TRBV6-6 to TRBJ2-2; D perhaps matches TRBD2 (6 bases). Trimming removed 0 bases at V and 5 bases at J, with 7 bases between. The germline gives CDR1 MNHNY, CDR2 SVGAGI (reference sequence). The CDR3 has 14 amino acids. CDR3 amino acids: CASSYSRGTGELFF. The CDR3 DNA reads as TGTGCCAGCAGTTACTCGCGGGGAACCGGGGAGCTGTTTTTT.